This record looks at one T cell receptor (beta chain) sequence and its context. CFSE-labeled PBMCs were cultured about 6 days with peptide pools, each at 0.9 to 1 ug/mL. Proliferating CD4 T cells were sorted unfixed as live CD56-CD19-CD16-CD3+CD4+ CFSE-low cells. Trimming removed 1 base from V and 8 bases from J; junction bases left unmatched: 7. CDR1 SGHTA and CDR2 FQGNSA come from the germline V gene. The CDR3 consists of 15 residues. The sample belongs to a study of Japanese encephalitis immunity and Zika vaccine responses. Study details: Some participants got one YFV vaccine dose before ZPIV; others were flavivirus-naive. ZIKV peptides were 15-mers overlapping by 11, predicted binders below 50 nM.

Each CDR3 protein is one row after TCRdb ran MiXCR on the 5' RACE reads. The table has over a hundred distinct CDR3 sequences, approximately 12% seen once. The genes are TRBV7-2 and TRBJ2-3, with 9 bases that match TRBD2. The TCR comes from an adult woman who received an inactivated Zika virus vaccine. Sequencing was performed on antigen-activated CD4+ T cells from blood, cultured, taken during a Zika inactivated vaccine study. CDR3 sequence reads: CASSLVAGDGSTQYF. DNA for the CDR3: TGTGCCAGCAGCTTAGTAGCGGGGGACGGCAGTACGCAGTATTTT.